A single sample gave rise to the 32 T cell receptor beta chains below, sequenced in a study of T cell responses to AZD1222 COVID-19 vaccine. Here immunoSEQ multiplex PCR was the method, and the copy in TCRdb shows in-frame clones only, minus some. The top ten hold about 3.5% of the sample, which has about 81,000 clones, over 75% seen once. The sequencing used peripheral blood, collected 28 days after the second AZD1222 dose. All receptors derive from an adult who received the AZD1222 COVID-19 vaccine.

CDR3 DNA sequence: TGTGCCAGCAGCTGGTCAGGGGTTCAGAACACTGAAGCTTTCTTT. Its translation: CASSWSGVQNTEAFF. The chain recombines TRBV7-6 with TRBJ1-1, with D tentatively TRBD1 (6 bases). CDR1 and CDR2 (germline): SGHVS, FNYEAQ. Trimming removed 4 bases from V and 1 base from J, with 13 bases in between. This CDR3 has 15 residues.

CDR3 in DNA: TGTGCCAGCAGTGAAGGACTACCCTCAGTTTGGGACAGGGGAAACACCATATATTTT. It codes for CASSEGLPSVWDRGNTIYF. J is TRBJ1-3 and V is TRBV2; 8 bases line up with TRBD1. Germline CDR1 reads SNHLY; CDR2 reads FYNNEI. The CDR3 consists of 19 residues. V gave up 1 base and J gave up 4 bases; unmatched junction bases: 15.

The chain carries TRBV27 and TRBJ1-5, with D unresolved. The CDR3 length is 13 residues. Looked up from germline, CDR1 is MNHEY and CDR2 is SMNVEV (reference sequence). V shed 5 bases and J shed 5 bases, with 10 bases lying between them. This CDR3 is CASSIYTDQPQHF. In DNA, the CDR3 is TGTGCCAGCAGTATATATACGGATCAGCCCCAGCATTTT.

The chain uses TRBV10-3 and TRBJ2-2; D is uncertain. Germline V gene sequence: CDR1 ENHRY, CDR2 SYGVKD. This CDR3 comprises 13 residues. Between the trimmed V and J ends, which lost 4 bases and 7 bases, there was a span of 10 bases. The CDR3: CAISAGTVGELFF. The CDR3 coding sequence is TGTGCCATCAGTGCGGGTACCGTCGGGGAGCTGTTTTTT.

The chain recombines TRBV7-9 with TRBJ1-2, with D perhaps TRBD1 (6 bases). The length of the CDR3 is 16 residues. V lost 5 bases and J 5 bases, leaving 21 bases between the germline ends. CDR1 and CDR2 from the germline V gene are SEHNR and FQNEAQ (reference sequence). The CDR3 DNA reads TGTGCCAGCAGCCAGGATTTCAAAGGGGGGCGATATGGCTACACCTTC. Protein: CASSQDFKGGRYGYTF.

The chain employs TRBV6-2 or TRBV6-3 and TRBJ2-7; D unresolved. Deletions cut 1 base from V and 3 bases from J, with 1 base between. This CDR3 is built from 11 residues. Germline CDR1 is MNHEY and CDR2 is SVGEGT. CDR3 bases: TGTGCCAGCAGTTACTACTACGAGCAGTACTTC. Protein product: CASSYYYEQYF.

This sequence joins TRBV28 and TRBJ2-5, with D unresolved. CDR3 size: 14 residues. Trimming removed 6 bases from V and 2 bases from J, with 13 bases in between. Germline V lookup: CDR1 MDHEN, CDR2 SYDVKM. Written as DNA, the CDR3 is TGTGCCAGCAGAACCTTGGAGATGCAAGAGACCCAGTACTTC. Translation gives CASRTLEMQETQYF.

The J gene is TRBJ1-3, the V gene TRBV5-1; 7 bases are shared with TRBD1. The CDR3 length is 16 residues. Per germline, CDR1 SGHRS and CDR2 YFSETQ. After removal of 4 bases from V and 0 bases from J, the junction contained 7 bases not matched to a gene. The CDR3 protein is CASSVRGPDSGNTIYF. As DNA, the CDR3 is TGCGCCAGCAGCGTAAGGGGGCCCGACTCTGGAAACACCATATATTTT.

This chain joins TRBV27 and TRBJ1-2, with unresolved D. Germline V gene data show CDR1 as MNHEY and CDR2 as SMNVEV (reference sequence). The CDR3 totals 12 residues. Trimming pared 6 bases from V and 3 bases from J, leaving 8 bases between. CDR3 in DNA: TGTGCCAGCAGGGGCATGGACTATGGCTACACCTTC. Translated: CASRGMDYGYTF.

This clone appeared once. This chain uses TRBV7-5 with TRBJ2-3; TRBD2, the table's D call, was not compared with the DNA. TRBV7-5 is termed a pseudogene. The CDR3 is made up of 16 amino acids. CDR3 region: CVRALSGGGRADTQYF. The CDR3 DNA is TGTGTCAGAGCCCTTAGCGGGGGGGGCCGGGCAGATACGCAGTATTTT.

This sequence joins TRBV19 and TRBJ1-2; D gene uncertain. This CDR3 contains 12 residues. Germline V CDR1 and CDR2: LNHDA, SQIVND (reference sequence). V was cut by 6 bases and J by 2 bases, with 7 bases left in between. This CDR3 is CASREPNYGYTF. CDR3 in DNA: TGTGCCAGTAGAGAACCCAACTATGGCTACACCTTC.

This clone was observed once. The genes are TRBV6-5 and TRBJ2-7; 7 nucleotides agree with TRBD1. V was pared by 6 bases and J by 3 bases, with 11 bases of the junction left unmatched. The CDR3 has 15 amino acids. Germline V CDR1 and CDR2: MNHEY, SVGAGI. The CDR3 loop reads CASSSDRVIFYEQYF. The CDR3 nucleotides are TGTGCCAGCAGCTCAGACAGGGTGATTTTCTACGAGCAGTACTTC.

The V and J genes are TRBV7-3 and TRBJ2-1, with TRBD1 as a possible D gene (5 bases). Germline lookup yields CDR1 SGHTA and CDR2 FQGTGA. With 5 bases removed from V and 4 bases from J, the gap between germline ends came to 15 bases. The CDR3 totals 15 residues. CDR3 nucleotide sequence: TGTGCCAGCAGCCTAGGGGCGGCAACTTACAATGAGCAGTTCTTC. Amino acid sequence: CASSLGAATYNEQFF.

The chain employs TRBV6-5 and TRBJ2-3; D call uncertain. CDR3 length: 13 residues. The germline CDR1 and CDR2 sequences are MNHEY and SVGAGI. Trimming took 4 bases from V and 0 from J, leaving 5 bases between them. CDR3 in amino acids: CASSLGSTDTQYF. Here the CDR3 DNA reads TGTGCCAGCAGTTTAGGAAGCACAGATACGCAGTATTTT.

This chain uses TRBV21-1 with TRBJ2-5. TRBV21-1 is a pseudogene. This CDR3 spans 17 amino acids. CDR3 sequence (DNA): TGTGCCAGCAGCGCTAGAGGCTCCTGGTTGGGATCAGAGACCCAGTACTTC. This codes for CASSARGSWLGSETQYF.

The chain joins TRBV13 to TRBJ1-2; D is perhaps TRBD1 (6 bases). This CDR3 is 15 amino acids long. V was shortened by 1 base and J by 3 bases, with 12 bases between the two germline ends. CDR1 and CDR2 from the germline V gene are PRHDT and FYEKMQ (reference sequence). The CDR3 reads CASSLDTGFDYGYTF. The DNA for the CDR3 is TGTGCCAGCAGCTTAGATACAGGGTTCGACTATGGCTACACCTTC.

V and J are TRBV7-3 and TRBJ1-6, with D perhaps matching TRBD1 (5 bases). V shed 1 base and J shed 5 bases, with 9 bases lying between them. The CDR3 has 15 residues. Germline V gene sequence: CDR1 SGHTA, CDR2 FQGTGA. CDR3 nucleotide sequence: TGTGCCAGCAGCTTAAACCCGACAGATAATTCACCCCTCCACTTT. This codes for CASSLNPTDNSPLHF.

The chain links TRBV11-2 to TRBJ2-7; 8 bases align to TRBD1. The CDR3 totals 13 residues. The germline V gene encodes CDR1 SGHAT and CDR2 FQNNGV. Losses at the gene ends were 8 bases for V and 5 bases for J; bases not matched to a gene: 8. The CDR3 region has the DNA TGTGCCAGCTTACGACAGGGGTTCGACGAGCAGTACTTC. Translated, it gives CASLRQGFDEQYF.

The chain employs TRBV28 and TRBJ2-6, with 14 bases lining up with TRBD2. Germline V gene sequence: CDR1 MDHEN, CDR2 SYDVKM. This CDR3 is 18 amino acids long. V lost 4 bases to trimming and J lost 3 bases; unmatched junction nucleotides: 5. The CDR3 reads CASSSPGLAGGGANVLTF. CDR3 DNA: TGTGCCAGCAGTTCCCCTGGACTAGCGGGAGGTGGGGCCAACGTCCTGACTTTC.

The V and J genes are TRBV7-9 and TRBJ1-2, with D possibly being TRBD1 (5 bases). The CDR3 covers 13 residues. Germline V gene lookup returns CDR1 SEHNR and CDR2 FQNEAQ (reference sequence). The V end lost 5 bases, the J end lost 5 bases, and 12 bases lay between the germline ends. CDR3 sequence: CASSPGFPYGYTF. CDR3 sequence (DNA): TGTGCCAGCAGCCCAGGGTTTCCTTATGGCTACACCTTC.

V and J are TRBV27 and TRBJ1-4; possible D gene TRBD1, 5 bases. From germline, CDR1 is MNHEY and CDR2 SMNVEV (reference sequence). V dropped 2 bases and J dropped 10 bases, with 11 bases sitting between them. This CDR3 region has 13 residues. Written as DNA, the CDR3 is TGTGCCAGCAGTTTACAGGGTCCTAGAAAACTGTTTTTT. Amino acids: CASSLQGPRKLFF.

The CDR3 is CASNSLGPTYEQYF. The CDR3 DNA sequence: TGTGCCAGCAACTCCTTGGGGCCAACCTACGAGCAGTACTTC. V gene TRBV6-5 combines with J gene TRBJ2-7; weak D call: TRBD1 (5 bases). Germline-derived CDR1 and CDR2 are MNHEY and SVGAGI. The CDR3 is made up of 14 amino acids. Trimming shortened V by 7 bases and J by 2 bases, and 15 bases separated the two germline ends.

The gene calls are TRBV5-1 and TRBJ1-1; a weak D match, TRBD1 (5 bases). Trimming cost V 4 bases and J 0 bases, with 13 bases left between them. CDR1 SGHRS and CDR2 YFSETQ come from the germline V gene. The CDR3 loop spans 15 amino acids. The CDR3 DNA sequence: TGCGCCAGCAGCGGGGCGGCGGATATGAACACTGAAGCTTTCTTT. Its protein is CASSGAADMNTEAFF.

The chain uses TRBV4-2 and TRBJ2-1, with 10 positions matching TRBD2. Germline loops: CDR1 LGHNA, CDR2 YNFKEQ. CDR3 size: 15 residues. The V and J ends lost 6 bases and 2 bases, in that order; junction bases with no gene match: 4. The CDR3 DNA reads TGTGCCAGCAGGGTAGCGGGAGGAACCTACAATGAGCAGTTCTTC. It is translated as CASRVAGGTYNEQFF.

The rearrangement uses TRBV10-1 and TRBJ1-1; 9 positions agree with TRBD1. Trimming removed 8 bases from V and 3 bases from J; junction bases left unmatched: 16. This CDR3 is built from 17 residues. Germline loops: CDR1 WNHNN, CDR2 SYGVQD (reference sequence). In DNA form, the CDR3 reads TGCGCCAGCTTTATCCGGGACAGGGTGTCCCCCGACACTGAAGCTTTCTTT. Protein sequence: CASFIRDRVSPDTEAFF.

This sequence joins TRBV7-2 and TRBJ2-1; TRBD2 matches at 8 bases. The CDR3 spans 15 residues. Germline V lookup: CDR1 SGHTA, CDR2 FQGNSA. The junction had 7 bases not matched to a gene; V was cut back by 1 base and J by 8 bases. The CDR3 DNA sequence: TGTGCCAGCAGCTTAGTACTAGCGGCAGGCGATGAGCAGTTCTTC. Translating gives CASSLVLAAGDEQFF. The full variable domain, in which reference TRBV7-2 and TRBJ2-1 provide the parts outside the CDR3, is GAGVSQSPSNKVTEKGKDVELRCDPISGHTALYWYRQSLGQGLEFLIYFQGNSAPDKSGLPSDRFSAERTGGSVSTLTIQRTQQEDSAVYLCASSLVLAAGDEQFFGPGTRLTVL.

This clone was seen once. The CDR3 loop reads CASSFLGDRGDEQYF. Written as DNA, the CDR3 is TGCGCCAGCAGCTTTTTAGGGGACAGGGGAGACGAGCAGTACTTC. V usage is TRBV5-1 and J usage is TRBJ2-7; TRBD1 matches 10 bases. In germline, CDR1 is SGHRS, CDR2 YFSETQ. V lost 2 bases to trimming and J lost 5 bases; unmatched junction nucleotides: 7. This CDR3 region has 15 residues.

The chain carries TRBV5-1 and TRBJ2-7, with D possibly TRBD2 on 6 matching bases. V was shortened by 3 bases and J by 3 bases, with 13 bases between the two germline ends. The CDR3 sequence is 14 residues long. Germline CDR1 and CDR2: SGHRS and YFSETQ. Here the CDR3 reads CASSSRLGSYEQYF. In nucleotides, the CDR3 is TGCGCCAGCAGCTCCCGACTAGGGAGCTACGAGCAGTACTTC.

V gene TRBV30 combines with J gene TRBJ2-1; D unclear. This CDR3 is 13 amino acids long. Trimming left V 0 bases short and J 2 bases short, with 5 bases between. Germline CDR1 is GTSNPN and CDR2 is SVGIG (reference sequence). The CDR3 here is CAWSVTAYNEQFF. The CDR3 DNA follows: TGTGCCTGGAGTGTAACGGCCTACAATGAGCAGTTCTTC.

This chain joins TRBV27 and TRBJ1-2, with D perhaps matching TRBD1 (5 bases). Germline CDR1 and CDR2: MNHEY and SMNVEV (reference sequence). The CDR3 loop spans 14 amino acids. Trimming removed 2 bases from V and 0 bases from J, with 7 bases in between. The CDR3 bases are TGTGCCAGCAGTTTACGGACAACTAACTATGGCTACACCTTC. It translates to CASSLRTTNYGYTF.

The rearrangement links TRBV7-9 to TRBJ1-2, with D maybe TRBD1 (6 bases). V was clipped by 6 bases and J by 10 bases, with 15 bases between them. Germline CDR1 SEHNR, CDR2 FQNEAQ (reference sequence). This CDR3 has 12 amino acids. CDR3 sequence: CASRVGPGAYTF. CDR3 nucleotide sequence: TGTGCCAGCAGAGTGGGACCAGGGGCCTACACCTTC.

This clone was counted a single time. The V gene is TRBV9, the J gene TRBJ1-6, with TRBD1 identical over 8 bases. The CDR3 loop spans 14 amino acids. V was clipped by 4 bases and J by 9 bases; unmatched bases: 6. In germline, CDR1 is SGDLS, CDR2 YYNGEE. Here the CDR3 reads CASSTLGQGSPLHF. The DNA of the CDR3 is TGTGCCAGCAGCACCTTAGGACAGGGTTCACCCCTCCACTTT.